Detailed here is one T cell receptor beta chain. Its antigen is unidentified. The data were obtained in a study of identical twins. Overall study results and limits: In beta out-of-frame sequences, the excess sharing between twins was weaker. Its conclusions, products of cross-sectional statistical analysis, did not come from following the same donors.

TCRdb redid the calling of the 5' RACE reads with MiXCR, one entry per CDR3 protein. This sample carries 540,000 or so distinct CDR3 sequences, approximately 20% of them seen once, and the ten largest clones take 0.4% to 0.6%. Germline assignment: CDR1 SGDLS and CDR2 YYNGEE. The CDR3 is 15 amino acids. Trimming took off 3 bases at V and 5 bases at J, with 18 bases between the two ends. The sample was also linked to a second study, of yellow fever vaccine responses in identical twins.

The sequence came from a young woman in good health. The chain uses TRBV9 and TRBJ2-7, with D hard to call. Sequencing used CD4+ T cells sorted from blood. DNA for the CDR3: TGTGCCAGCAGCGGGCCTATCGGGCTGGGCGACGAGCAGTACTTC. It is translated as CASSGPIGLGDEQYF. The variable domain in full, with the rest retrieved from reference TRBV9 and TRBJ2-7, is DSGVTQTPKHLITATGQRVTLRCSPRSGDLSVYWYQQSLDQGLQFLIQYYNGEERAKGNILERFSAQQFPDLHSELNLSSLELGDSALYFCASSGPIGLGDEQYFGPGTRLTVT.